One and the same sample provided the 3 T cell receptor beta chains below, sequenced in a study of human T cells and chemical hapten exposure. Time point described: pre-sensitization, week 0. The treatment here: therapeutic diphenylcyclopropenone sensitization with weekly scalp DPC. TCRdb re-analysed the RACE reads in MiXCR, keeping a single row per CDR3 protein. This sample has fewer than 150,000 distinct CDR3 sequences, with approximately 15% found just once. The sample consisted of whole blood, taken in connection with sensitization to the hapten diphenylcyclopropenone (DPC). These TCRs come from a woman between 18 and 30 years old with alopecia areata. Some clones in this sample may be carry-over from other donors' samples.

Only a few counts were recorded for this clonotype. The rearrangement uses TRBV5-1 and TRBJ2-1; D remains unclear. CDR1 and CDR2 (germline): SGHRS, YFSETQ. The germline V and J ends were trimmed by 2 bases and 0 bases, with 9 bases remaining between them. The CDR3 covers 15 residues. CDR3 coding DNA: TGCGCCAGCAGCTTCGGGCTGACCTCCTACAATGAGCAGTTCTTC. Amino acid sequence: CASSFGLTSYNEQFF.

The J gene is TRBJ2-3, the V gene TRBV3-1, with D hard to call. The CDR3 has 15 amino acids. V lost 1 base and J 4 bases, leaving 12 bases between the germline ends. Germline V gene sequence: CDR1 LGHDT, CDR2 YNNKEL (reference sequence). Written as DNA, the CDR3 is TGTGCCAGCAGCCAAGGATGGGCAGGACCAGATACGCAGTATTTT. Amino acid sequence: CASSQGWAGPDTQYF.

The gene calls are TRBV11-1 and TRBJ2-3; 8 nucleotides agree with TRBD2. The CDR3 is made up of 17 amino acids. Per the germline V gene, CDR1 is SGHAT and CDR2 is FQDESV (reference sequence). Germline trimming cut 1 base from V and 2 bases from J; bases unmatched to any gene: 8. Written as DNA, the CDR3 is TGTGCCAGCAGCTTAGGGCTAGCGGGCTGGGACACAGATACGCAGTATTTT. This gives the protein CASSLGLAGWDTDTQYF.